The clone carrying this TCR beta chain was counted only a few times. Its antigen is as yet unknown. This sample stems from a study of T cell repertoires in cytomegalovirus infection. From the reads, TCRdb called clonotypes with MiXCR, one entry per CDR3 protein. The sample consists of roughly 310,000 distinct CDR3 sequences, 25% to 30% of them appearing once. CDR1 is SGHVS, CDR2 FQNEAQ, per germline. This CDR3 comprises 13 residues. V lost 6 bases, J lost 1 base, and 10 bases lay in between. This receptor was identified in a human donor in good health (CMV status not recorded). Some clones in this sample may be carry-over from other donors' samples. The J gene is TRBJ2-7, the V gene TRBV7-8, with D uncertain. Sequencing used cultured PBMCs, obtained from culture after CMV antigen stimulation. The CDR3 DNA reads TGTGCCAGCAGTAGGGAAGAATCCTACGAGCAGTACTTC. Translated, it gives CASSREESYEQYF.